These T cell receptor beta chains were read from a single sample in a study of blood T cell repertoires in COVID-19. Sequencing used immunoSEQ multiplex PCR; TCRdb keeps in-frame clones, though not all of them. Of 150,000 or so clones in the sample, roughly 82% were seen once. Sequencing used peripheral blood. The receptors were gathered from a human donor with acute or convalescent COVID-19. The donor label of this sample is uncertain. CDR3s include the opening cysteine and the closing phenylalanine or tryptophan.

V	J	CDR3
TRBV19	TRBJ1-2	CASSIQSGSDGYTF
TRBV6-4	TRBJ1-1	CASSDTQGLGMNTEAFF
TRBV7-2	TRBJ1-4	CASSSKVGGVELFF
TRBV2	TRBJ2-5	CASRGTGDFETQYF
TRBV2	TRBJ2-3	CASSTGLADTDTQYF
TRBV14	TRBJ2-3	CASSQVGGGAGTQYF
TRBV11-3	TRBJ2-2	CASSSGLGANTGELFF
TRBV3-1/TRBV3-2	TRBJ1-1	CASSTRDSYTEAFF
TRBV2	TRBJ2-3	CASRLLAGGSTDTQYF
TRBV18	TRBJ2-7	CASSPPAATYEQYF
TRBV30	TRBJ2-3	CAWSVGTPRTDTQYF
TRBV10-3	TRBJ1-1	CASRGGVNTEAFF
TRBV10-3	TRBJ1-1	CAIRPLTLGEAFF
TRBV19	TRBJ1-1	CASSIRWSSENTEAFF
TRBV5-1	TRBJ2-5	CASSRGQGDQTQYF
TRBV6-5	TRBJ1-1	CASSYSGGGNTEAFF
TRBV12-3/TRBV12-4	TRBJ1-2	CASSFERRYGYTF
TRBV5-1	TRBJ2-3	CASSPPLAGTGDTQYF
TRBV18	TRBJ1-1	CASSGGGTEAFF
TRBV6-6	TRBJ1-2	CASSSGDRDREYGYTF
TRBV7-8	TRBJ1-2	CASSLAETGGAGGYTF
TRBV5-5	TRBJ2-1	CASSLYGGASNEQFF
TRBV2	TRBJ1-5	CASSEARQPQHF
TRBV12-3/TRBV12-4	TRBJ2-2	CASSLGRELFF
TRBV2	TRBJ1-2	CASSPQGISAGYTF
TRBV6-5	TRBJ2-1	CASTKRGTHNEQFF
TRBV5-4	TRBJ1-1	CAESTTGTREAFF
TRBV5-1	TRBJ1-1	CASSGSGNTEAFF
TRBV6-5	TRBJ1-2	CASSPVPSEAYGYTF
TRBV15	TRBJ1-1	CATSRGAGGPNTEAFF
TRBV6-6	TRBJ1-2	CASSSTSFYGYTF
TRBV7-2	TRBJ2-3	CASSPGRGTPRWEQYF
TRBV13	TRBJ2-5	CASSQARGTSGGQETQYF
TRBV19	TRBJ2-5	CASSARGQVATDQETQYF
TRBV29-1	TRBJ1-2	CSVGTGQDYGYTF
TRBV29-1	TRBJ1-2	CSVEAGQSYGYTF
TRBV7-8	TRBJ2-2	CASSLVLGDLNTGELFF
TRBV5-1	TRBJ1-4	CASSPGTGPNEKLFF
TRBV29-1	TRBJ2-7	CSVEGHGDYEQYF
TRBV27	TRBJ2-5	CASSLTGSGGTSGRETQYF
TRBV2	TRBJ2-3	CASSAGTGRSTDTQYF
TRBV4-3	TRBJ1-4	CASSQDKGGLNEKLFF
TRBV2	TRBJ1-6	CASGGQGGSPLHF
TRBV7-9	TRBJ1-2	CASAMSVGYTF
TRBV9	TRBJ1-5	CASSATTGANQPQHF
TRBV27	TRBJ2-1	CASSSSPTYEQFF